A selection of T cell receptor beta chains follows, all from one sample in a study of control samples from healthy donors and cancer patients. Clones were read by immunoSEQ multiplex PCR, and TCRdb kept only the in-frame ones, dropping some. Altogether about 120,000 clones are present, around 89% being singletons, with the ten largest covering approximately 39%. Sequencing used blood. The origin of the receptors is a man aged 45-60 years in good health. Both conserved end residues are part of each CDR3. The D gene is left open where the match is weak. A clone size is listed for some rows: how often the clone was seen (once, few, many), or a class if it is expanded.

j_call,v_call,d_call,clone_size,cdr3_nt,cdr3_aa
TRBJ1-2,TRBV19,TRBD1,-,TGTGCCAGTAGTAACCGGGACAGGGGATTAATCTATGGCTACACCTTC,CASSNRDRGLIYGYTF
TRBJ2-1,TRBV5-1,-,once,TGCGCCAGCAGCTTGGGTCCGAGGGCGGAGAATGAGCAGTTCTTC,CASSLGPRAENEQFF
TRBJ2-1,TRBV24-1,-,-,TGTGCCACCAGTGATCCCAGGGACAAAGCTTACAATGAGCAGTTCTTC,CATSDPRDKAYNEQFF
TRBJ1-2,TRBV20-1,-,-,TGCAGTGCTGCGAGGACGGGTGGCTACACCTTC,CSAARTGGYTF
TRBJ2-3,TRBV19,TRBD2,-,TGTGCCAGTAGTATAGGACTAGCGGGCCCCACAGATACGCAGTATTTT,CASSIGLAGPTDTQYF
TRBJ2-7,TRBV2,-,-,TGTGCCAGCAGTGATCCCCCCAAGGAGGAGCAGTACTTC,CASSDPPKEEQYF
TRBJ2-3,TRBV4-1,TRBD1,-,TGCGCCAGCAGCCAAGACCGCGACAGGGGGAGGGCGGCAGATACGCAGTATTTT,CASSQDRDRGRAADTQYF
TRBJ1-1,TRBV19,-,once,TGTGCCAGTAGTATAATGGGTCCCGCTGAAGCTTTCTTT,CASSIMGPAEAFF
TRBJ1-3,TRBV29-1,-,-,TGCAGCGTTCAGAGGGGGGCGGGAGGAAACACCATATATTTT,CSVQRGAGGNTIYF
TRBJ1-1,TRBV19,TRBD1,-,TGTGCCAGTAGTTCGAACAGGGGATTGAACACTGAAGCTTTCTTT,CASSSNRGLNTEAFF
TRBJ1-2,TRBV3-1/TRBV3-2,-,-,TGTGCCAGCAGCCAAGACGGGTCCGGCTACACCTTC,CASSQDGSGYTF
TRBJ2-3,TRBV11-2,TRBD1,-,TGTGCCAGCAGCACCAGGACAGGGGTGGGCACAGATACGCAGTATTTT,CASSTRTGVGTDTQYF
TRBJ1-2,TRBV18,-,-,TGTGCCAGCTCACCGGAAATAGTTAACTATGGCTACACCTTC,CASSPEIVNYGYTF
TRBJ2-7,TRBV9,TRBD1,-,TGTGCCAGCAGCGTAGTGGGACAGGGCTACGAGCAGTACTTC,CASSVVGQGYEQYF
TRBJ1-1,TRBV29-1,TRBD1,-,TGCAGCGTTAGCAGGGGGACTTTCGACACTGAAGCTTTCTTT,CSVSRGTFDTEAFF
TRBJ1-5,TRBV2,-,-,TGTGCCAGCAGTGCCCCGGGGCAGGGGAATAAGCCCCAGCATTTT,CASSAPGQGNKPQHF
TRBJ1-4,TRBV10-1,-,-,TGCGCCAGCAGTGAGCTATCTTGTCGGACCATTAATGAAAAACTGTTTTTT,CASSELSCRTINEKLFF
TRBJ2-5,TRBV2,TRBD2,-,TGTGCCAGCAGCGGACTAGCGGAAAAACAAGAGACCCAGTACTTC,CASSGLAEKQETQYF
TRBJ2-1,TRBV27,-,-,TGTGCCAGCAGTCCCCGCCCCGACCCAGCCTACAATGAGCAGTTCTTC,CASSPRPDPAYNEQFF
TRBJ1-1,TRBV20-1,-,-,TGCAGTGCTAGTTTGCAGTTGAACACTGAAGCTTTCTTT,CSASLQLNTEAFF
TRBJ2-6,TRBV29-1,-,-,TGCAGCACCCTTGGACGCAGCTCTGGGGCCAACGTCCTGACTTTC,CSTLGRSSGANVLTF
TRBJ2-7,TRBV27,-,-,TGTGCCAGCACTCCAAGGGCGTCCTACGAGCAGTACTTC,CASTPRASYEQYF
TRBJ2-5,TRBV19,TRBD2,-,TGTGCCAGTAGTAGGGGAGGGGTTGCGGAGACCCAGTACTTC,CASSRGGVAETQYF
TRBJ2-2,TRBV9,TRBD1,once,TGTGCCAGCAGCGCACAGGGGGAACCGAACACCGGGGAGCTGTTTTTT,CASSAQGEPNTGELFF